These T cell receptor beta chains were read from a single sample in a study of cytomegalovirus exposure and HLA in healthy donors. TCRdb's table, derived via immunoSEQ multiplex PCR, lists solely in-frame clones and lacks some. In the table there are 35,000 to 40,000 clones, 74% of which are singletons. The sample was PBMCs. These TCRs come from a young man in good health and CMV-seronegative. Each CDR3 is given with its conserved first and last residue. D genes are given only for firm matches.

NA	TRBJ2-5	TRBV4-2	CASSQEFSGQETQYF
NA	TRBJ2-3	TRBV29-1	CSVLGADTQYF
NA	TRBJ1-2	TRBV21-1	CASSKPWSNSYTF
TRBD1	TRBJ2-1	TRBV7-9	CASSTGTGAIQYNEQFF
TRBD2	TRBJ2-1	TRBV10-3	CAISEAGGSYNEQFF
TRBD2	TRBJ2-1	TRBV5-1	CASSRGGSYYNEQFF
NA	TRBJ1-1	TRBV19	CASSFGRTEAFF
NA	TRBJ1-2	TRBV5-1	CASSLMTGNYGYTF
TRBD2	TRBJ2-2	TRBV4-1	CASRLGLAVTKAGELFF
NA	TRBJ1-4	TRBV2	CASSTENRRTTNEKLFF
NA	TRBJ2-2	TRBV19	CASSILVTDRNTGELFF
TRBD2	TRBJ2-1	TRBV7-2	CASRDAGLAHIRSYNEQFF
NA	TRBJ1-1	TRBV29-1	CSSNRDGTEAFF
NA	TRBJ1-4	TRBV15	CATSRGPEKLFF
TRBD1	TRBJ2-1	TRBV5-1	CASSWTGGEPYNEQFF
TRBD1	TRBJ2-3	TRBV6-1	CASSEFAGTGGTDTQYF
NA	TRBJ2-2	TRBV5-1	CASSLVPAASSGELFF
TRBD1	TRBJ1-2	TRBV12-5	CASGPGTVYGYTF
NA	TRBJ2-4	TRBV5-6	CASSLGGADIQYF
TRBD2	TRBJ2-1	TRBV5-1	CASSLERTSDYNEQFF
TRBD1	TRBJ1-4	TRBV7-7	CASSLHRGSNEKLFF
TRBD1	TRBJ2-3	TRBV30	CAGSYQTGVRTDTQYF
TRBD1	TRBJ1-4	TRBV6-1	CASKGQGTNEKLFF
TRBD2	TRBJ2-5	TRBV5-4	CASSRTSGPGETQYF
TRBD2	TRBJ2-1	TRBV28	CASSLWGLAGVAYNEQFF
NA	TRBJ2-1	TRBV6-1	CASSEWEDIYNEQFF
NA	TRBJ1-2	TRBV21-1	CASSNRSCGYTF
NA	TRBJ2-3	TRBV10-1	CASRPLLPGQGITDTQYF
NA	TRBJ2-7	TRBV5-6	CASSLGSGDPYEQYF
TRBD1	TRBJ2-3	TRBV7-3	CASSRDSNTDTQYF
TRBD1	TRBJ1-5	TRBV10-1	CASSDSDPTGSNQPQHF
TRBD1	TRBJ1-3	TRBV5-1	CASSKFQGASGNTIYF
TRBD1	TRBJ1-3	TRBV7-3	CASSRGLGNTIYF
NA	TRBJ2-1	TRBV7-9	CASGKSGSYNEQFF
TRBD2	TRBJ2-5	TRBV18	CASSKIAGGISEETQYF
NA	NA	TRBV4-1	CASSQGIGGYEQYF
TRBD1	TRBJ2-3	TRBV4-1	CASSQFIPHNDRVSTDTQYF
TRBD1	TRBJ1-2	TRBV10-2	CASSESPGGSGGYTF
NA	TRBJ2-2	TRBV18	CASSPSDGTGELFF
TRBD2	TRBJ2-7	TRBV28	CASSLDTSGANSYEQYF
NA	TRBJ1-5	TRBV15	CATSRTTDYSNQPQHF
NA	TRBJ1-4	TRBV7-8	CASSLGGHELGEKLFF
NA	TRBJ2-1	TRBV27	CASSFARGGTDEQFF
NA	TRBJ2-7	TRBV27	CASSLYFEQYF
TRBD1	TRBJ1-2	TRBV19	CASRGTGQANYGYTF
TRBD2	TRBJ2-5	TRBV5-4	CASSFVGSGTWAETQYF